Given below is one T cell receptor (beta chain) in context. Its antigen is unknown. Genomic DNA provided the template from which TCR beta VDJ and CDR3 profiles were obtained. TCRdb re-analysed the reads in MiXCR, keeping a single row per CDR3 protein. The sample has under 250,000 distinct CDR3 sequences, more than 55% seen once. The patients chosen for sequencing had shown expansion of CD8+CD57+ cells (detected by flow cytometry). Sampling of blood occurred while the patients had still received no therapy. The data derive from a study of CD8+CD57+ T cells in acquired aplastic anemia. Across the study: Quantities of DNA derived from sorted CD4+ and CD8+ cells averaged 3.2 ug. Findings and caveats of the study: Shared by patients and controls, 25 to 30 CD8+ CDR3s were abundant in patients.

V lost 3 bases, J lost 3 bases, and 10 bases lay in between. The CDR3 is 13 residues long. CDR1 SGHRS and CDR2 YFSETQ come from the germline V gene. Sequences were obtained from sorted CD4+, CD8+, or CD8+CD57+ T cells (not recorded which) from PBMCs. This chain uses TRBV5-1 with TRBJ2-7; D possibly corresponds to TRBD1 (6 bases). The TCR originated in a human donor with aplastic anemia. The CDR3 loop is CASSSVQGYEQYF. The CDR3 nucleotides are TGCGCCAGCAGCTCCGTACAGGGCTACGAGCAGTACTTC.